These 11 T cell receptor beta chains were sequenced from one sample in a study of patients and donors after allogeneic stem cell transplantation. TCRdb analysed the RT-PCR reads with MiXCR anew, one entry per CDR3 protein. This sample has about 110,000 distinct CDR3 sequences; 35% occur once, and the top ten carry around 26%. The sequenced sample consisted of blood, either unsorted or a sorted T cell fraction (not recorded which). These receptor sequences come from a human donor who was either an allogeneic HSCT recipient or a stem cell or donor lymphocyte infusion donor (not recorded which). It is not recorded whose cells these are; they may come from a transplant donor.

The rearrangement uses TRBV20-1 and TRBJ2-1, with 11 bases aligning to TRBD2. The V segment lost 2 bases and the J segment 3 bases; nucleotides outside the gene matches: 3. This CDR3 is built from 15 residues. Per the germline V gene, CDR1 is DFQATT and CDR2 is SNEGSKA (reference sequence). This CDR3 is CSARKGLADYNEQFF. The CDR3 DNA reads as TGCAGTGCTAGAAAGGGACTAGCGGACTACAATGAGCAGTTCTTC.

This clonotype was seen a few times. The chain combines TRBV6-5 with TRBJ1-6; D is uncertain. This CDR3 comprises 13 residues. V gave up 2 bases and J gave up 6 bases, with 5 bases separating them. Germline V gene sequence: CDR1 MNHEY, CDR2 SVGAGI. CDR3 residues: CASSYGPNSPLHF. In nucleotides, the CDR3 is TGTGCCAGCAGTTACGGGCCTAATTCACCCCTCCACTTT.

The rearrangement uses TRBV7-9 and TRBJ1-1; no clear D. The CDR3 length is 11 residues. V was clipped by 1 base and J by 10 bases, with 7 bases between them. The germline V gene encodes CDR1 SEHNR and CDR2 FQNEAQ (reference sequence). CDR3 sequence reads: CASSLVEGAFF. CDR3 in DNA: TGTGCCAGCAGCTTAGTTGAAGGAGCTTTCTTT.

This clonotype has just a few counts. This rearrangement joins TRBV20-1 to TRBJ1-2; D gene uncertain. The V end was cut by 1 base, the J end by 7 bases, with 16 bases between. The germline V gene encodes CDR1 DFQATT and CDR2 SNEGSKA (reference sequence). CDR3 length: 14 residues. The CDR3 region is CSARARLGEGGYTF. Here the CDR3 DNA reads TGCAGTGCTAGAGCGCGGTTAGGTGAGGGTGGCTACACCTTC.

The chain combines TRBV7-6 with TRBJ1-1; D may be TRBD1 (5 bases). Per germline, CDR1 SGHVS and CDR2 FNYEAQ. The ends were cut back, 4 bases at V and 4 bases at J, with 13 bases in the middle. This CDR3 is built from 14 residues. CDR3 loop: CASSSRAGSTEAFF. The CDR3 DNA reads TGTGCCAGCAGCTCCAGGGCGGGGAGCACTGAAGCTTTCTTT.

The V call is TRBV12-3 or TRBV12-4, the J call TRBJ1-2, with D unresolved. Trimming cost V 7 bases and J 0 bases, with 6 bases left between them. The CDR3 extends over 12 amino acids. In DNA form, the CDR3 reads TGTGCCAGCAAGTGGGCTAACTATGGCTACACCTTC. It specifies CASKWANYGYTF.

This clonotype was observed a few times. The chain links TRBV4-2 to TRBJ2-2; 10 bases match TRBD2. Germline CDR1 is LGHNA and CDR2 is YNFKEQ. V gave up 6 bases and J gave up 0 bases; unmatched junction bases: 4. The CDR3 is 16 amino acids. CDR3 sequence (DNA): TGTGCCAGCAGAGCCCTAGCGGGAGCGAACACCGGGGAGCTGTTTTTT. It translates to CASRALAGANTGELFF.

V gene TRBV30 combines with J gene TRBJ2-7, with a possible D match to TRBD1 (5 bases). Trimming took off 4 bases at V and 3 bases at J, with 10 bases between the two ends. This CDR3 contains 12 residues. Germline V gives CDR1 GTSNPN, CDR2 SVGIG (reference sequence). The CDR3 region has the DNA TGTGCCTGGAATGAAGGGGTCTACGAGCAGTACTTC. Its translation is CAWNEGVYEQYF. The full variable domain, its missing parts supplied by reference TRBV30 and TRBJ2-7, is SQTIHQWPATLVQPVGSPLSLECTVEGTSNPNLYWYRQAAGRGLQLLFYSVGIGQISSEVPQNLSASRPQDRQFILSSKKLLLSDSGFYLCAWNEGVYEQYFGPGTRLTVT.

The CDR3 nucleotides are TGTGCCAGCAGCTTAACACAGTCAATCTATGGCTACACCTTC. Translating gives CASSLTQSIYGYTF. V is TRBV7-2 and J is TRBJ1-2; D is unresolved. Germline loops: CDR1 SGHTA, CDR2 FQGNSA. The germline V and J ends were trimmed by 2 bases and 4 bases, with 11 bases remaining between them. This CDR3 spans 14 amino acids. Full variable domain (rest looked up from reference TRBV7-2 and TRBJ1-2): GAGVSQSPSNKVTEKGKDVELRCDPISGHTALYWYRQSLGQGLEFLIYFQGNSAPDKSGLPSDRFSAERTGGSVSTLTIQRTQQEDSAVYLCASSLTQSIYGYTFGSGTRLTVV.

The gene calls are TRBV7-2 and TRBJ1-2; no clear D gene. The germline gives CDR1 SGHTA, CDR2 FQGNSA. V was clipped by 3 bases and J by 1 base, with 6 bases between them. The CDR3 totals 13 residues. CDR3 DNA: TGTGCCAGCAGCTTCGGTAGTAACTATGGCTACACCTTC. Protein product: CASSFGSNYGYTF.

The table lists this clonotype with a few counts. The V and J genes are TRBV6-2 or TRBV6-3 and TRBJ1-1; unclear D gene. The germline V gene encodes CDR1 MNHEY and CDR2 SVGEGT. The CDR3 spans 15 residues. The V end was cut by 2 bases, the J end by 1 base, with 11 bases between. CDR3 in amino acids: CASSYDRASNTEAFF. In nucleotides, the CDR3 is TGTGCCAGCAGTTACGACCGGGCCTCGAACACTGAAGCTTTCTTT.